Following are 13 T cell receptor beta chains from one sample sequenced in a study of T-cell memory formation after mild COVID-19 (dated by TCRdb to the early 2020s). Library preparation was by 5' RACE. The sample was run on an Illumina NovaSeq 6000. Using fastp trimming at Q25 and MiXCR clonotype assembly, TCRdb reanalyzed the public sequencing data and kept in-frame beta chains. Every entry covers one CDR3 protein and lists the most common genes and DNA from its rows. The sample table lists approximately 190,000 distinct CDR3 sequences, about 17% of them with a count of one. Roughly 2.4% of the sample comes from the top ten. The sequencing sample was made of PBMCs or a T cell subset sorted from them (not recorded which). These receptor sequences come from an adult woman who had mild COVID-19 (a few samples of this study predate the infection). The sample titles of this study are shuffled in the database, so cell type and time point are left out; the donor was told from shared clones.

Only a few counts were recorded for this clonotype. The rearrangement joins TRBV5-1 to TRBJ2-7; weak D call: TRBD2 (5 bases). The V and J ends lost 5 bases and 6 bases respectively, with 12 bases between them. Germline-derived CDR1 and CDR2 are SGHRS and YFSETQ. The CDR3 has 12 residues. CDR3 loop: CASRLGDGEQYF. CDR3 nucleotides: TGCGCCAGCAGGCTCGGGGATGGCGAGCAGTACTTC.

CDR3 residues: CASSPSSVNSGNTIYF. The CDR3 DNA is TGTGCCAGCTCACCCAGCAGCGTAAACTCTGGAAACACCATATATTTT. The chain couples TRBV18 to TRBJ1-3; D remains ambiguous. This CDR3 has 16 amino acids. The germline V and J ends were trimmed by 3 bases and 0 bases, with 12 bases remaining between them. Germline V gene lookup returns CDR1 KGHSH and CDR2 LQKENI. Together with reference TRBV18 and TRBJ1-3, the CDR3 gives the full variable domain: NAGVMQNPRHLVRRRGQEARLRCSPMKGHSHVYWYRQLPEEGLKFMVYLQKENIIDESGMPKERFSAEFPKEGPSILRIQQVVRGDSAAYFCASSPSSVNSGNTIYFGEGSWLTVV.

The V gene is TRBV5-1, the J gene TRBJ1-5; D not certain. The V and J ends lost 0 bases and 6 bases respectively, with 10 bases between them. This CDR3 is built from 14 residues. Per the germline V gene, CDR1 is SGHRS and CDR2 is YFSETQ. The CDR3 sequence: CASSLGTLGQPQHF. Here the CDR3 DNA reads TGCGCCAGCAGCTTGGGAACATTAGGTCAGCCCCAGCATTTT.

This clonotype was counted only a few times. This chain uses TRBV6-6 with TRBJ1-1, with 7 bases matching TRBD1. The CDR3 has 14 residues. J lost 0 bases, V lost 8 bases, and 6 bases had no gene match. The germline V gene has CDR1 MNHNY and CDR2 SVGAGI (reference sequence). CDR3 DNA: TGTGCCAGCGACCGACAGGGATTGAACACTGAAGCTTTCTTT. This encodes CASDRQGLNTEAFF.

This clonotype has a count of ten or more. The V call is TRBV28, the J call TRBJ2-3; weak D call: TRBD2 (7 bases). Per the germline V gene, CDR1 is MDHEN and CDR2 is SYDVKM. CDR3 length equals 14 residues. Between the trimmed V and J ends, which lost 7 bases and 0 bases, there was a span of 11 bases. In DNA, the CDR3 is TGTGCCAGCAACCCGGGGGGCAGCACAGATACGCAGTATTTT. As protein: CASNPGGSTDTQYF.

This clonotype was seen a few times. This chain uses TRBV24-1 with TRBJ1-5; the D gene is possibly TRBD1 (5 bases). Looked up from germline, CDR1 is KGHDR and CDR2 is SFDVKD. Trimming cost V 3 bases and J 8 bases, with 10 bases left between them. The CDR3 totals 13 residues. CDR3 protein: CATSDITGEPQHF. The CDR3 region has the DNA TGTGCCACCAGTGATATAACGGGGGAGCCCCAGCATTTT.

The genes are TRBV20-1 and TRBJ2-5, with D tentatively TRBD1 (6 bases). The length of the CDR3 is 14 residues. Between the trimmed V and J ends, which lost 5 bases and 1 base, there was a span of 14 bases. Per the germline V gene, CDR1 is DFQATT and CDR2 is SNEGSKA (reference sequence). The CDR3 protein is CSADGTPPQETQYF. CDR3 nucleotide sequence: TGCAGTGCTGATGGGACACCTCCCCAAGAGACCCAGTACTTC.

The V and J genes are TRBV10-2 and TRBJ1-2; 9 positions match TRBD1. CDR3 length equals 12 residues. V lost 8 bases to trimming and J lost 6 bases; unmatched junction nucleotides: 4. Germline V CDR1 and CDR2: WSHSY, SAAADI. The chain's CDR3 is CASRDRAHGYTF. The CDR3 nucleotides are TGCGCCAGCCGGGACAGGGCCCATGGCTACACCTTC.

A few counts support this clonotype. This sequence joins TRBV7-6 and TRBJ2-1; D ambiguous. Trimming removed 2 bases at V and 0 bases at J, with 8 bases between. CDR1 and CDR2 from the germline V gene are SGHVS and FNYEAQ. The CDR3 has 15 residues. CDR3 region: CASSLTMSSYNEQFF. The CDR3 DNA sequence: TGTGCCAGCAGCTTAACGATGAGCTCCTACAATGAGCAGTTCTTC.

The rearrangement uses TRBV12-3 or TRBV12-4 and TRBJ1-5, with 7 nucleotides matching TRBD1. The CDR3 extends over 15 amino acids. J was trimmed by 2 bases and V by 4 bases; bases with no gene match: 5. The CDR3 reads CASSSDRSGNQPQHF. As DNA, the CDR3 is TGTGCCAGCAGTTCGGACAGGAGTGGCAATCAGCCCCAGCATTTT.

This clonotype has a handful of counts. V usage is TRBV3-1 and J usage is TRBJ1-1; D not certain. The CDR3 sequence is 13 residues long. Trimming removed 0 bases from V and 7 bases from J, with 9 bases in between. CDR1 LGHDT and CDR2 YNNKEL come from the germline V gene (reference sequence). Here the CDR3 reads CASSQDIGFEAFF. The CDR3 coding sequence is TGTGCCAGCAGCCAAGACATTGGCTTTGAAGCTTTCTTT.

This clonotype has just a few counts. The chain is built from TRBV3-1 and TRBJ2-7; a weak D match, TRBD1 (5 bases). Between the trimmed V and J ends, which lost 4 bases and 6 bases, there was a span of 13 bases. The CDR3 sequence is 13 residues long. The germline V gene has CDR1 LGHDT and CDR2 YNNKEL (reference sequence). The CDR3 DNA is TGTGCCAGCAGCCCGTGGCAGGGAACCGAGCAGTACTTC. This codes for CASSPWQGTEQYF.

This clonotype has a handful of counts. V and J are TRBV29-1 and TRBJ1-2; 7 bases are shared with TRBD1. The germline V gene has CDR1 SQVTM and CDR2 ANQGSEA. The CDR3 is made up of 14 amino acids. Trimming at V came to 6 bases and at J to 1 base, leaving 8 bases not matched to a gene. The CDR3 DNA is TGCAGCGTCACTTCCGGGACAGATAACTATGGCTACACCTTC. This translates into CSVTSGTDNYGYTF.